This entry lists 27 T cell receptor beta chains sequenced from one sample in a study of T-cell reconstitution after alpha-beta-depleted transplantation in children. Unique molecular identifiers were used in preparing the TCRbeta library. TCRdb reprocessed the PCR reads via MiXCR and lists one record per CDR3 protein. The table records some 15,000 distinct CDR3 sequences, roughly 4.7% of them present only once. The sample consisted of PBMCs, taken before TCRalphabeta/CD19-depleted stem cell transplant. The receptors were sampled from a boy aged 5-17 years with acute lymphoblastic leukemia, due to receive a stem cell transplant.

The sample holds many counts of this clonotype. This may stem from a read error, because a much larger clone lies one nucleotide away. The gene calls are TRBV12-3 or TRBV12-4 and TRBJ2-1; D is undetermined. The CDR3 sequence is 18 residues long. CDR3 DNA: TGTACCAGCAGTTTAAGGTTCGGAACAGTCAGCTCCTACAATGAGCAGTTCTTC. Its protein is CTSSLRFGTVSSYNEQFF.

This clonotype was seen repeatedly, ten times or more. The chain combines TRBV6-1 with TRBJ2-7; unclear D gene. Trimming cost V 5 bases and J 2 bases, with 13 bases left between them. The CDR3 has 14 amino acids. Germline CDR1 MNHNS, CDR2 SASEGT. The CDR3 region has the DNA TGTGCCAGCAGTCCTACTGACCTGACCTACGAGCAGTACTTC. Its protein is CASSPTDLTYEQYF.

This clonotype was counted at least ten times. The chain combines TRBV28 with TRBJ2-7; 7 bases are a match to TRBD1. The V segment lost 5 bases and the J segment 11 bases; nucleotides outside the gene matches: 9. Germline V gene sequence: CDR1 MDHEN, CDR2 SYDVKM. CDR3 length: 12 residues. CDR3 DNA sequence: TGTGCCAGCAGTCTAAGACAGGGTCGGGAGTACTTC. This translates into CASSLRQGREYF.

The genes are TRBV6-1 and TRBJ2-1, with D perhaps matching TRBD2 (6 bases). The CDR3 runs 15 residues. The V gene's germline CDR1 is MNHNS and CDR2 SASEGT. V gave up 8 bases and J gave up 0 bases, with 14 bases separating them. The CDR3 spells CASALDYSSYNEQFF. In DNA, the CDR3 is TGTGCCAGCGCTTTGGACTACAGCTCCTACAATGAGCAGTTCTTC.

CDR3 nucleotide sequence: TGTGCCAGCAGTGACGGGGGGTTCCACGAGCAGTACTTC. This codes for CASSDGGFHEQYF. The J gene is TRBJ2-7, the V gene TRBV27; 7 bases are a match to TRBD2. The germline V gene encodes CDR1 MNHEY and CDR2 SMNVEV (reference sequence). The J segment lost 5 bases and the V segment lost 5 bases, leaving 6 bases of the junction unmatched. The CDR3 length is 13 residues.

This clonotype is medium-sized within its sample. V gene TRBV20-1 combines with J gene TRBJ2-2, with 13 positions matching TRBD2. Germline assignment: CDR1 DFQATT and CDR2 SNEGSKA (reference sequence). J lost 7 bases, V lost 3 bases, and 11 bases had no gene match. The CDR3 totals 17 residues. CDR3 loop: CSARPYGTSGNYGELFF. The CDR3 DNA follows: TGCAGTGCTAGGCCTTACGGGACTAGCGGGAACTACGGGGAGCTGTTTTTT.

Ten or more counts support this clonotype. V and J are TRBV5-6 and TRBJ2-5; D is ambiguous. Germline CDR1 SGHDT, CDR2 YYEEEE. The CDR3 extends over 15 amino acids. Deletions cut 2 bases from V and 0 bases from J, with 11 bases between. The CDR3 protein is CASSFLVGNQETQYF. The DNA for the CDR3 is TGTGCCAGCAGCTTCCTAGTAGGCAACCAAGAGACCCAGTACTTC.

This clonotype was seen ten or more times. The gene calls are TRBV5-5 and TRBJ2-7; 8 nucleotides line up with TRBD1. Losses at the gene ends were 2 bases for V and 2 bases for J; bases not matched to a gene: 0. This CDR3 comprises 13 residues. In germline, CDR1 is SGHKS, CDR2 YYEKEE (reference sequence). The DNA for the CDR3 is TGTGCCAGCAGCTTACAGGGGGCCTACGAGCAGTACTTC. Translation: CASSLQGAYEQYF.

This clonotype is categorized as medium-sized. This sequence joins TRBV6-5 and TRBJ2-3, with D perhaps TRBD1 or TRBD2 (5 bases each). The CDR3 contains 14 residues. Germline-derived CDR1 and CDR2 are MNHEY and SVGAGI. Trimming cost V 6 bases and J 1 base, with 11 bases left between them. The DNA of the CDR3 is TGTGCCAGCAGCCCAATGGGGGGCACAGATACGCAGTATTTT. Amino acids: CASSPMGGTDTQYF.

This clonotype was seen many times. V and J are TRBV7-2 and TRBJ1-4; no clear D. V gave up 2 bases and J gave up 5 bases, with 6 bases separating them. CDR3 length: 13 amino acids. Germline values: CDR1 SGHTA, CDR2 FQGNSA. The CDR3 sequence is CASSLYGNEKLFF. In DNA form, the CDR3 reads TGTGCCAGCAGCTTATATGGAAATGAAAAACTGTTTTTT.

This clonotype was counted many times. The CDR3: CASSFGGASEKLFF. In nucleotides, the CDR3 is TGTGCCAGCAGCTTTGGGGGGGCCAGTGAAAAACTGTTTTTT. The V call is TRBV7-2, the J call TRBJ1-4; D might be TRBD1 (6 bases). This CDR3 is 14 amino acids long. CDR1 is SGHTA, CDR2 FQGNSA, per germline. Trimming cost V 3 bases and J 7 bases, with 12 bases left between them.

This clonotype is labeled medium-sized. The CDR3 reads CASSPGDLPTNEQYF. CDR3 DNA: TGCGCCAGCAGCCCAGGAGACTTACCTACGAACGAGCAGTACTTC. J is TRBJ2-7 and V is TRBV5-1; D is uncertain. The CDR3 consists of 15 residues. The germline CDR1 and CDR2 sequences are SGHRS and YFSETQ. V was shortened by 4 bases and J by 5 bases, with 19 bases between the two germline ends.

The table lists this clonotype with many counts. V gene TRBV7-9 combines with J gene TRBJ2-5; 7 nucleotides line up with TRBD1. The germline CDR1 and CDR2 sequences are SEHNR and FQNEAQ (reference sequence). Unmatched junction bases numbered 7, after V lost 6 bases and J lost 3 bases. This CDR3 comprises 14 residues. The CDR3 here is CASRWTGAEETQYF. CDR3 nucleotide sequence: TGTGCCAGCAGGTGGACAGGAGCAGAAGAGACCCAGTACTTC.

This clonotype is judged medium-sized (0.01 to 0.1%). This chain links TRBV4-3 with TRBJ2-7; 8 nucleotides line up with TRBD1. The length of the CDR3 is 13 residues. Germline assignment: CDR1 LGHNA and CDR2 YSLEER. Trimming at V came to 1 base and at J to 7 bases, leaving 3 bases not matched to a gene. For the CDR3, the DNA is TGCGCCAGCAGCCAAGGACAGGGGTGGGAGCAGTACTTC. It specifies CASSQGQGWEQYF.

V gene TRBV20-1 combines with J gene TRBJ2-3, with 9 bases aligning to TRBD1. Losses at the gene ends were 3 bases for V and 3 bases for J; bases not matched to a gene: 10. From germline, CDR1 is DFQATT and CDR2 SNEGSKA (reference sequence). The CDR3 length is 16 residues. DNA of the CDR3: TGCAGTGCTAGGGGTAACTCGGGACAGGGAACAGATACGCAGTATTTT. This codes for CSARGNSGQGTDTQYF.

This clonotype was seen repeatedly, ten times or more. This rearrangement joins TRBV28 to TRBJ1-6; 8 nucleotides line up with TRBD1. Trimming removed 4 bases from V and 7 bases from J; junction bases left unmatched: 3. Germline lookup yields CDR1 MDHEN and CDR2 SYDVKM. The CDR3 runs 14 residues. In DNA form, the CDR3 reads TGTGCCAGCAGTTACGGACAGGGAAATTCACCCCTCCACTTT. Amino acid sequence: CASSYGQGNSPLHF.

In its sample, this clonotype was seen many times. The CDR3 spells CASSYSTMGLSSGANVLTF. CDR3 coding DNA: TGTGCCAGCAGTTACTCGACTATGGGACTCTCTTCTGGGGCCAACGTCCTGACTTTC. J is TRBJ2-6 and V is TRBV6-5; D might be TRBD2 (6 bases). Looked up from germline, CDR1 is MNHEY and CDR2 is SVGAGI. Trimming cost V 0 bases and J 1 base, with 16 bases left between them. The CDR3 loop spans 19 amino acids.

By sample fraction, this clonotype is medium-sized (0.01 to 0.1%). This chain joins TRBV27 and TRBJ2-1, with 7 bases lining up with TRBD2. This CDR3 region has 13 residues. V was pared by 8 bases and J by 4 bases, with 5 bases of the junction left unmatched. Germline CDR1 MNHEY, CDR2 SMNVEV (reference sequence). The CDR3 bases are TGTGCCAGCGGCGAGCGGGGATACAATGAGCAGTTCTTC. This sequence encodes CASGERGYNEQFF.

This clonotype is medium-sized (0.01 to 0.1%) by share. The CDR3 region is CAIGTGGTNTEAFF. Here the CDR3 DNA reads TGTGCCATCGGGACAGGGGGGACGAACACTGAAGCTTTCTTT. The J gene is TRBJ1-1, the V gene TRBV10-3, with 11 bases identical to TRBD1. CDR3 length: 14 residues. Germline CDR1 is ENHRY and CDR2 is SYGVKD. J gave up 1 base and V 8 bases, and 3 bases lay outside the gene matches.

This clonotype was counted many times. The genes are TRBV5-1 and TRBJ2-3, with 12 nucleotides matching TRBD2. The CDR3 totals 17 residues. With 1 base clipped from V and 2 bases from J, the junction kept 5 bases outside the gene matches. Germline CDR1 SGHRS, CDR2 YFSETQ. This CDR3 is CASSLLAGGPHTDTQYF. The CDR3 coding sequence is TGCGCCAGCAGCTTGCTAGCGGGGGGGCCTCACACAGATACGCAGTATTTT.

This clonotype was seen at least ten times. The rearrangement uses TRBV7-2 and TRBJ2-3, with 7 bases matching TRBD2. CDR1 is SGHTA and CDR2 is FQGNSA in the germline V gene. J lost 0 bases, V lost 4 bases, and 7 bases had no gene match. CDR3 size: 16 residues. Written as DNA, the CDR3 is TGTGCCAGCAGCTCTTTAGCGGGCTCAAGCACAGATACGCAGTATTTT. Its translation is CASSSLAGSSTDTQYF.

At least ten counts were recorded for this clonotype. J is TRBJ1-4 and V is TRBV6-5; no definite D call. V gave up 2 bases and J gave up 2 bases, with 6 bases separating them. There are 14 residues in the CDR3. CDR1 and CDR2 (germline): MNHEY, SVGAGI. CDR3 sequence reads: CASSYSGTNEKLFF. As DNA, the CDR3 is TGTGCCAGCAGTTACAGTGGTACTAATGAAAAACTGTTTTTT.

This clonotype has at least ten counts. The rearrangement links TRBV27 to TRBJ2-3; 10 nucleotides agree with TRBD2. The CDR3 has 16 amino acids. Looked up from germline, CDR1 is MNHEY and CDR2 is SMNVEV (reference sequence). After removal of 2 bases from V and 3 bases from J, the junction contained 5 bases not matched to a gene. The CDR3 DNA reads TGTGCCAGCAGTTTAGGTGGACTAGCGGCGACAGATACGCAGTATTTT. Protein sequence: CASSLGGLAATDTQYF.

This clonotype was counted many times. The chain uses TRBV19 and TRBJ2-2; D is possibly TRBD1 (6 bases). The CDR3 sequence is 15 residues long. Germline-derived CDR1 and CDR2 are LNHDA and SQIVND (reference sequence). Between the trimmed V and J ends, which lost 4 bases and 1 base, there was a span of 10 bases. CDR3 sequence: CASSRKGQNTGELFF. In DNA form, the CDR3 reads TGTGCCAGTAGTAGAAAGGGACAGAACACCGGGGAGCTGTTTTTT.

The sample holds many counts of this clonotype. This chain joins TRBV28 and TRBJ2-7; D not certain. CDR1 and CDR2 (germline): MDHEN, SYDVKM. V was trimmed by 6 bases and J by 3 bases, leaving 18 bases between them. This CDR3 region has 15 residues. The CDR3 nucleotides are TGTGCCAGCAGCCTCTGGTTCACTCCGATCTACGAGCAGTACTTC. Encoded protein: CASSLWFTPIYEQYF.

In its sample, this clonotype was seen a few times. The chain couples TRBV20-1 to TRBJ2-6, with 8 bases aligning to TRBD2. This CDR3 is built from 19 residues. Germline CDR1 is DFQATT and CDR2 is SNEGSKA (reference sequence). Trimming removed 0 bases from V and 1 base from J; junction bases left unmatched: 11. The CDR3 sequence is CSARDRTSGYSSGANVLTF. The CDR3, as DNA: TGCAGTGCTAGAGATCGTACTAGCGGATATTCATCTGGGGCCAACGTCCTGACTTTC.

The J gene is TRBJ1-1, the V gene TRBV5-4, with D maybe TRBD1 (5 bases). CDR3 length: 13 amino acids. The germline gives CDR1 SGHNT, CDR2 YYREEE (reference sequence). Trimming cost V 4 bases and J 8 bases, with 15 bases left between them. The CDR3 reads CASSPWGVLEAFF. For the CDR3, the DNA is TGTGCCAGCAGCCCCTGGGGGGTCTTAGAAGCTTTCTTT.